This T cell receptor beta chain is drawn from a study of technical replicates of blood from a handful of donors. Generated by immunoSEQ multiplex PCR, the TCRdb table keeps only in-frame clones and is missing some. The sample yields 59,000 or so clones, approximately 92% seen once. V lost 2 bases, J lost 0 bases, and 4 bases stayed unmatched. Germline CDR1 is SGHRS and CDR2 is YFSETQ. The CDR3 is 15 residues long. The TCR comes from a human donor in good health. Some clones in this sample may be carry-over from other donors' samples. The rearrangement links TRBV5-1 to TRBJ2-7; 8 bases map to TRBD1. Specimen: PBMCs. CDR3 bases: TGCGCCAGCAGCTTAACGGGACAGGTCTCCTACGAGCAGTACTTC. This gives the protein CASSLTGQVSYEQYF.